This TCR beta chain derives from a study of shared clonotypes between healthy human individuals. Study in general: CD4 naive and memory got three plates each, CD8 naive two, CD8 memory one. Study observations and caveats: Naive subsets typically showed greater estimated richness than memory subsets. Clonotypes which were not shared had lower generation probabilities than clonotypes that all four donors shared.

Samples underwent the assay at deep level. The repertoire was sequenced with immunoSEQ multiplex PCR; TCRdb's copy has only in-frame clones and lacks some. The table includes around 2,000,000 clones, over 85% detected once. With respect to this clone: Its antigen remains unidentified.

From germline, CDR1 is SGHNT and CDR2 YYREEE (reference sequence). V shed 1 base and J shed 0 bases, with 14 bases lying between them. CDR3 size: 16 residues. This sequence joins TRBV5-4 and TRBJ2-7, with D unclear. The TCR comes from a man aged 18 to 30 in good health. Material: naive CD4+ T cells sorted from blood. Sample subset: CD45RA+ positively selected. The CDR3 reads CASSLSLTDASYEQYF. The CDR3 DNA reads TGTGCCAGCAGCTTGAGCCTTACGGACGCCTCCTACGAGCAGTACTTC.